This T cell receptor beta chain was profiled in a study of molecular identifiers for immune sequencing clone quantification. Study conclusions and caveats: Detection of one spiked Jurkat cell's TCR RNA reportedly worked in around 1 million naive cells. Underestimation of highly expanded clone sizes could arise where identical TCR molecules share a barcode.

Bulk TCR libraries were made with methods that had been previously described and with listed TCR primers. TCRdb reprocessed the PCR reads with MiXCR, giving one entry per CDR3 protein. The table lists under 600,000 distinct CDR3 sequences, 25% of them singletons. This clonotype came up many times. What it binds is not known. V lost 2 bases, J lost 11 bases, and 13 bases lay in between. From germline, CDR1 is MNHEY and CDR2 SVGEGT. This CDR3 is 13 amino acids long. The sample comprised naive CD8+ T cells from blood, with Jurkat cell RNA spiked in. Subset: FACS-sorted CD8+CD4-CCR7+CD45RA+ naive T cells. The genes are TRBV6-2 or TRBV6-3 and TRBJ2-1; D possibly corresponds to TRBD2 (5 bases). This receptor was identified in a human donor in good health. Some libraries in this study had Jurkat cell RNA spiked in. The CDR3 DNA follows: TGTGCCAGCAGTTACAATTTTCGGGGTAAGCAGTTCTTC. Protein: CASSYNFRGKQFF.